This is a list of T cell receptor beta chains from one sample in a study of CD4 T cells in relation to SARS-CoV-2 and coronaviruses. Sequencing used immunoSEQ multiplex PCR; TCRdb keeps in-frame clones, though not all of them. The repertoire consists of 30,000 to 45,000 clones, with 70% to 80% occurring once and the leading ten covering over 2.5%. Antigen specificity for these receptors is unknown. The sequencing sample was made of memory CD4+ T cells from PBMCs, cultured in vitro. The origin of the receptors is an adult with COVID-19. Both conserved end residues are part of each CDR3. The D gene is left open where the match is weak. Clone size is shown for a subset of rows, as once, few, many or a class of expanded clone.

d_call	clone_size	j_call	v_call	cdr3_aa	cdr3_nt
-	-	TRBJ2-6	TRBV6-2/TRBV6-3	CASSYLRAGANVLTF	TGTGCCAGCAGTTACCTTCGGGCTGGGGCCAACGTCCTGACTTTC
-	-	TRBJ1-1	TRBV5-8	CASSLVLPLWVGVVTEAFF	TGTGCCAGCAGCTTGGTACTGCCCCTTTGGGTTGGGGTGGTCACTGAAGCTTTCTTT
-	-	TRBJ2-7	TRBV11-2	CASSLDVEVGYEQYF	TGTGCCAGCAGCTTAGATGTAGAGGTTGGCTACGAGCAGTACTTC
-	-	TRBJ1-4	TRBV4-3	CASSQVAANEKLFF	TGCGCCAGCAGCCAAGTGGCAGCGAATGAAAAACTGTTTTTT
TRBD1	-	TRBJ1-5	TRBV25-1	CATTRDRGHQPQHF	TGTGCCACCACCCGGGACAGGGGTCATCAGCCCCAGCATTTT
-	-	TRBJ2-6	TRBV7-2	CASSLFSSGANVLTF	TGTGCCAGCAGCTTATTCAGCTCTGGGGCCAACGTCCTGACTTTC
-	-	TRBJ2-7	TRBV12-3/TRBV12-4	CASSLDLYEQYF	TGTGCCAGCAGCTTGGACCTCTACGAGCAGTACTTC
TRBD1	-	TRBJ1-1	TRBV3-1/TRBV3-2	CASSQEQGAWAEAFF	TGTGCCAGCAGCCAAGAGCAGGGGGCGTGGGCTGAAGCTTTCTTT
-	-	TRBJ2-5	TRBV5-1	CASSLASGIYETQYF	TGCGCCAGCAGCTTGGCCTCGGGGATTTATGAGACCCAGTACTTC
TRBD2	-	TRBJ2-1	TRBV5-4	CASSDWGGSLYNEQFF	TGTGCCAGCAGCGATTGGGGAGGGTCCCTCTACAATGAGCAGTTCTTC
-	-	TRBJ1-5	TRBV19	CASSFRQNYNQPQHF	TGTGCCAGTAGTTTTCGACAGAACTATAATCAGCCCCAGCATTTT
-	once	TRBJ2-3	TRBV28	CASTQRGFSTDTQYF	TGTGCCAGCACCCAAAGGGGATTTTCCACAGATACGCAGTATTTT
-	-	TRBJ2-7	TRBV7-3	CASSLTGGTGYEQYF	TGTGCCAGCAGCTTAACTGGCGGGACGGGATACGAGCAGTACTTC
TRBD1	-	TRBJ1-2	TRBV10-3	CAIRTTGRDGYTF	TGTGCCATCAGGACGACAGGGCGGGATGGCTACACCTTC
-	few	TRBJ1-1	TRBV14	CASSQMQGPNTEAFF	TGTGCCAGCAGCCAAATGCAAGGCCCGAACACTGAAGCTTTCTTT
-	-	TRBJ1-2	TRBV7-9	CASSPTDRYGYTF	TGTGCCAGCAGCCCGACAGACCGCTATGGCTACACCTTC
-	-	TRBJ2-1	TRBV5-1	CASSLDSVGEQFF	TGCGCCAGCAGCCTGGACTCGGTCGGTGAGCAGTTCTTC
-	-	TRBJ2-7	TRBV4-2	CASPSALEEQYF	TGTGCCAGCCCTTCGGCCCTAGAGGAGCAGTACTTC
-	-	TRBJ2-7	TRBV4-1	CASSQDRNMGGSYEQYF	TGCGCCAGCAGCCAAGATAGAAATATGGGGGGCTCCTACGAGCAGTACTTC
-	-	TRBJ2-1	TRBV27	CASSLEGGNEQFF	TGTGCCAGCAGCCTGGAGGGGGGCAATGAGCAGTTCTTC
-	-	TRBJ2-4	TRBV4-1	CASSQVGGDIQYF	TGCGCCAGCAGCCAAGTAGGTGGGGACATTCAGTACTTC
-	-	TRBJ1-4	TRBV28	CASTSQDSNEKLFF	TGTGCCAGCACCTCACAGGACAGCAATGAAAAACTGTTTTTT
TRBD2	few	TRBJ2-1	TRBV6-2/TRBV6-3	CASSDTPTSGRARNEQFF	TGTGCCAGCAGCGACACCCCGACTAGCGGGAGGGCCAGGAATGAGCAGTTCTTC
-	-	TRBJ2-5	TRBV6-5	CASSTLLQETQYF	TGTGCCAGCAGTACCCTCCTCCAAGAGACCCAGTACTTC
TRBD1	-	TRBJ1-3	TRBV20-1	CSASEGGHGNTIYF	TGCAGTGCTAGTGAAGGGGGCCATGGAAACACCATATATTTT
-	-	TRBJ1-1	TRBV28	CASSPHLGGVPTEAFF	TGTGCCAGCAGTCCCCACCTCGGTGGTGTCCCCACTGAAGCTTTCTTT
-	few	TRBJ2-6	TRBV20-1	CSASLGASGANVLTF	TGCAGTGCTAGTTTGGGGGCGTCCGGGGCCAACGTCCTGACTTTC
-	once	TRBJ2-3	TRBV24-1	CATSDLERSTDTQYF	TGTGCCACCAGTGATTTGGAGAGAAGCACAGATACGCAGTATTTT
-	-	TRBJ2-7	TRBV6-2/TRBV6-3	CASSYSKAYEQYF	TGTGCCAGCAGTTACTCAAAAGCATACGAGCAGTACTTC
TRBD2	once	TRBJ2-3	TRBV6-2/TRBV6-3	CASSRSGSRVDTQYF	TGTGCCAGCAGTAGGAGCGGGAGTCGGGTAGATACGCAGTATTTT
-	few	TRBJ2-1	TRBV7-9	CASSPKERITIEQFF	TGTGCCAGCAGCCCTAAGGAGCGGATCACCATCGAGCAGTTCTTC
-	-	TRBJ2-7	TRBV5-1	CASSLGFGRASEQYF	TGCGCCAGCAGCTTGGGGTTCGGGAGAGCCAGCGAGCAGTACTTC
-	-	TRBJ2-3	TRBV15	CATSPRAYKVSTQYF	TGTGCCACCAGCCCTCGGGCCTATAAGGTGTCTACGCAGTATTTT
TRBD2	-	TRBJ2-3	TRBV24-1	CATSDSSSGYTDTQYF	TGTGCCACCAGTGATTCATCTAGCGGATACACAGATACGCAGTATTTT
-	-	TRBJ2-7	TRBV12-5	CASGLKGVGGPSYEQYF	TGTGCTAGTGGTTTGAAAGGTGTGGGCGGGCCCTCCTACGAGCAGTACTTC